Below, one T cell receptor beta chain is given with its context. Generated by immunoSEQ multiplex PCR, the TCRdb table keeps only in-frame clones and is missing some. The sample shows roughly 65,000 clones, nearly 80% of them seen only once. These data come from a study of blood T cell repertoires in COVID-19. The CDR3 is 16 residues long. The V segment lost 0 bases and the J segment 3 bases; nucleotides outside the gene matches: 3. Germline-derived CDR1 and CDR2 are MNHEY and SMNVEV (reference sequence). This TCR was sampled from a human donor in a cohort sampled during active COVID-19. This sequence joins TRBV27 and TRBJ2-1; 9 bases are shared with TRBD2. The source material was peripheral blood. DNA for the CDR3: TGTGCCAGCAGTTTATCCGGGACTAGCTACTACAATGAGCAGTTCTTC. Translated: CASSLSGTSYYNEQFF.